This T cell receptor (beta chain) was identified during a study of blood T cell repertoires in COVID-19. At the level of the study: Researchers got acute and convalescent COVID-19 samples from the United States, Italy and Spain. The cDNA or gDNA used as material had been derived from T cells, B-cell-depleted T cells, or PBMCs.

TCRdb keeps only in-frame clones here, not all; method: immunoSEQ multiplex PCR. Of 300,000 to 500,000 clones in the sample, approximately 88% were seen once. Germline V gives CDR1 SGHNT, CDR2 YENEEA. The length of the CDR3 is 15 residues. With 0 bases removed from V and 4 bases from J, the gap between germline ends came to 12 bases. The age range of participants was about 18 to 95 years, with residence in about two dozen US areas. The sequence was obtained from a woman aged 25 to 39 with acute COVID-19. V is TRBV11-3 and J is TRBJ2-5; D gene ambiguous. The source material was PBMCs or T cells enriched from blood (not recorded which). CDR3 residues: CASSLEGEVGETQYF. The CDR3 DNA is TGTGCCAGCAGCTTAGAAGGTGAGGTGGGAGAGACCCAGTACTTC.